This TCR beta chain came from a study of blood T cell repertoires in COVID-19. Overall study context: Acute and convalescent COVID-19 samples came from the United States, Italy and Spain. In each case, the material was cDNA or gDNA derived from T cells, B-cell-depleted T cells, or PBMCs.

Germline V lookup: CDR1 MGHRA, CDR2 YSYEKL. The CDR3 spans 15 residues. V dropped 1 base and J dropped 4; count of bases not matched to a gene: 4. In the original analysis: It was from reference gene primer amplification that nucleated cell counts were estimated. Using immunoSEQ multiplex PCR, the repertoire was profiled, and TCRdb retains in-frame clones only, with some absent. V, J and clone size are taken as reported in that table, and D and trimming were inferred from the DNA itself. The table has about 45,000 clones, approximately 88% seen once. The chain couples TRBV4-1 to TRBJ1-2; 9 bases match TRBD1. The material sequenced was peripheral blood. The receptor was isolated from a human donor in a cohort sampled during active COVID-19. This CDR3 is CASSQGQGDGYGYTF. CDR3 DNA sequence: TGCGCCAGCAGCCAAGGACAGGGGGACGGCTATGGCTACACCTTC.